Following are 21 T cell receptor beta chains from one sample sequenced in a study of T-cell reconstitution after alpha-beta-depleted transplantation in children. Unique molecular identifiers were incorporated when the TCRbeta library was constructed. TCRdb called the PCR reads again in MiXCR, with one record for every CDR3 protein. The table records a few hundred thousand distinct CDR3 sequences, about 16% of them present only once. Sequencing used PBMCs from the stem cell graft donor, obtained from the stem cell graft. These TCRs come from a human donor who donated a stem cell graft to a child with acute lymphoblastic leukemia.

This clonotype has a count of ten or more. V usage is TRBV5-1 and J usage is TRBJ2-1; D remains ambiguous. CDR1 is SGHRS and CDR2 is YFSETQ in the germline V gene. The CDR3 covers 11 residues. V was clipped by 3 bases and J by 9 bases, with 7 bases between them. The CDR3 here is CASSSNFEQFF. The CDR3, as DNA: TGCGCCAGCAGCTCTAATTTTGAGCAGTTCTTC.

The J gene is TRBJ1-1, the V gene TRBV12-3 or TRBV12-4, with 8 bases lining up with TRBD1. Trimming at V came to 5 bases and at J to 8 bases, leaving 7 bases not matched to a gene. CDR3 length: 13 residues. The CDR3 region is CASSTTGGREAFF. In nucleotides, the CDR3 is TGTGCCAGCAGTACCACAGGGGGTAGAGAAGCTTTCTTT.

There are a few counts of this clonotype. The chain recombines TRBV15 with TRBJ2-7, with 8 bases aligning to TRBD1. The germline V gene encodes CDR1 LNHNV and CDR2 YYDKDF (reference sequence). V trimming: 3 bases; J trimming: 0 bases; junction bases outside the gene matches: 10. CDR3 length: 17 residues. This CDR3 reads CATSSLPRTGISYEQYF. CDR3 sequence (DNA): TGTGCCACCAGCAGCCTACCGAGGACAGGGATCTCCTACGAGCAGTACTTC.

This clonotype turned up a few times. The chain is built from TRBV5-6 and TRBJ2-7, with D possibly called TRBD1 or TRBD2 (6 bases each). CDR1 is SGHDT and CDR2 is YYEEEE in the germline V gene. V gave up 4 bases and J gave up 5 bases, with 19 bases separating them. The CDR3 is 15 residues long. The CDR3 region has the DNA TGTGCCAGCAGCCCTTTGGAGGGGGAAGGGGACGAGCAGTACTTC. The encoded protein is CASSPLEGEGDEQYF.

The rearrangement joins TRBV20-1 to TRBJ2-5, with a possible D match to TRBD2 (5 bases). Trimming removed 4 bases from V and 1 base from J, with 10 bases in between. The CDR3 has 13 amino acids. The germline V gene encodes CDR1 DFQATT and CDR2 SNEGSKA (reference sequence). CDR3 in DNA: TGCAGTGCTATTGACTACCTCCAAGAGACCCAGTACTTC. The encoded protein is CSAIDYLQETQYF.

The chain couples TRBV4-1 to TRBJ2-7, with D possibly TRBD2 on 5 matching bases. The CDR3 loop spans 15 amino acids. Germline values: CDR1 MGHRA, CDR2 YSYEKL. Trimming left V 2 bases short and J 0 bases short, with 11 bases between. This CDR3 reads CASSQIALSSYEQYF. The DNA for the CDR3 is TGCGCCAGCAGCCAAATAGCGCTGAGCTCCTACGAGCAGTACTTC.

This clonotype came up many times. This sequence joins TRBV9 and TRBJ2-3; 8 nucleotides match TRBD1. Germline loops: CDR1 SGDLS, CDR2 YYNGEE. Trimming took 7 bases from V and 1 from J; bases not matched to a gene: 8. The length of the CDR3 is 15 residues. Here the CDR3 DNA reads TGTGCCAGCGGTTGGACAGGGTTGGGCACAGATACGCAGTATTTT. Residues: CASGWTGLGTDTQYF.

In this sample, this clonotype turned up a few times. The J gene is TRBJ1-5, the V gene TRBV5-6; D not resolved. Trimming shortened V by 2 bases and J by 6 bases, and 9 bases separated the two germline ends. Germline V gene lookup returns CDR1 SGHDT and CDR2 YYEEEE. The CDR3 has 13 residues. CDR3 region: CASSLSGVQPQHF. For the CDR3, the DNA is TGTGCCAGCAGCTTATCTGGGGTTCAGCCCCAGCATTTT.

This chain uses TRBV7-6 with TRBJ2-5; D ambiguous. The germline V gene has CDR1 SGHVS and CDR2 FNYEAQ. Trimming stripped 4 bases from V and 1 base from J, with 4 bases between. The CDR3 has 12 residues. The CDR3 DNA sequence: TGTGCCAGCAGCTCTATCCAAGAGACCCAGTACTTC. It translates to CASSSIQETQYF.

This clonotype was observed a few times. The chain couples TRBV20-1 to TRBJ2-7; D is undetermined. The CDR3 extends over 14 amino acids. Germline-derived CDR1 and CDR2 are DFQATT and SNEGSKA (reference sequence). The V end was cut by 0 bases, the J end by 0 bases, with 9 bases between. The CDR3 region is CSARDRVPSYEQYF. For the CDR3, the DNA is TGCAGTGCTAGAGATCGGGTACCCTCCTACGAGCAGTACTTC.

This clonotype was observed many times. The rearrangement uses TRBV5-1 and TRBJ2-2, with D tentatively TRBD2 (6 bases). The V end was cut by 0 bases, the J end by 2 bases, with 11 bases between. Germline V CDR1 and CDR2: SGHRS, YFSETQ. The CDR3 length is 16 residues. The CDR3 is CASSLALAGNTGELFF. The CDR3 DNA reads TGCGCCAGCAGCTTGGCCCTCGCGGGAAACACCGGGGAGCTGTTTTTT.

The chain couples TRBV20-1 to TRBJ2-5, with TRBD2 matching over 10 bases. The CDR3 consists of 14 residues. The V segment lost 6 bases and the J segment 1 base; nucleotides outside the gene matches: 5. CDR1 is DFQATT, CDR2 SNEGSKA, per germline (reference sequence). The chain's CDR3 is CSASGTSVQETQYF. The CDR3 nucleotides read TGCAGTGCCTCCGGGACTAGCGTCCAAGAGACCCAGTACTTC.

J is TRBJ2-1 and V is TRBV7-2; 10 nucleotides align to TRBD2. Germline lookup yields CDR1 SGHTA and CDR2 FQGNSA. V was pared by 0 bases and J by 8 bases, with 10 bases of the junction left unmatched. This CDR3 has 17 amino acids. The CDR3 loop reads CASSLALLAGVVDEQFF. Written as DNA, the CDR3 is TGTGCCAGCAGCTTAGCACTGCTAGCGGGAGTGGTAGATGAGCAGTTCTTC.

This clonotype has just a few counts. V and J are TRBV12-3 or TRBV12-4 and TRBJ2-1, with TRBD2 matching over 11 bases. This CDR3 spans 16 amino acids. The ends lost 4 bases at V and 10 bases at J; junction bases unmatched: 12. The CDR3 region has the DNA TGTGCCAGCAGTTCCCAACTAGCGGGAGCCTCAGGGGAGCAGTTCTTC. This codes for CASSSQLAGASGEQFF.

This clonotype was recorded a few times. This rearrangement joins TRBV20-1 to TRBJ1-5, with TRBD1 matching over 10 bases. Germline lookup yields CDR1 DFQATT and CDR2 SNEGSKA (reference sequence). The CDR3 length is 17 residues. V lost 1 base, J lost 0 bases, and 6 bases stayed unmatched. For the CDR3, the DNA is TGCAGTGCTAGAGTGACAGGGGGCTCTATTAGCAATCAGCCCCAGCATTTT. Its protein is CSARVTGGSISNQPQHF.

The CDR3 protein is CASSSLFVGTAATGANVLTF. CDR3 DNA: TGTGCCAGCAGCTCCCTCTTTGTTGGGACAGCGGCAACTGGGGCCAACGTCCTGACTTTC. The gene calls are TRBV7-9 and TRBJ2-6; 7 nucleotides agree with TRBD1. The V segment lost 4 bases and the J segment 2 bases; nucleotides outside the gene matches: 17. The CDR3 extends over 20 amino acids. Per germline, CDR1 SEHNR and CDR2 FQNEAQ (reference sequence).

The rearrangement joins TRBV19 to TRBJ2-1, with TRBD2 matching 8 bases. V shed 4 bases, J shed 1 base, and the junction held 3 bases outside the gene matches. Germline CDR1 reads LNHDA; CDR2 reads SQIVND (reference sequence). This CDR3 is built from 15 residues. CDR3 in amino acids: CASSTTGGSYNEQFF. DNA for the CDR3: TGTGCCAGTAGTACCACGGGGGGGTCCTACAATGAGCAGTTCTTC.

The chain links TRBV9 to TRBJ2-7; TRBD1 agrees at 7 bases. CDR3 length equals 17 residues. V gave up 4 bases and J gave up 3 bases; unmatched junction bases: 16. Germline assignment: CDR1 SGDLS and CDR2 YYNGEE. The CDR3 loop is CASSSPSRQGGLYEQYF. The CDR3 nucleotides read TGTGCCAGCAGCTCCCCCTCGAGACAGGGTGGGCTCTACGAGCAGTACTTC.

This clonotype was recorded at least ten times. The chain combines TRBV5-5 with TRBJ2-5; D may be TRBD2 (7 bases). The V and J ends lost 2 bases and 5 bases respectively, with 13 bases between them. CDR1 and CDR2 from the germline V gene are SGHKS and YYEKEE (reference sequence). The CDR3 totals 14 residues. CDR3 in amino acids: CASSLGGGEETQYF. The CDR3 nucleotides read TGTGCCAGCAGCTTAGGGGGAGGGGAGGAGACCCAGTACTTC.

This sequence joins TRBV4-1 and TRBJ1-2, with a possible D match to TRBD1 (5 bases). This CDR3 spans 14 amino acids. Per the germline V gene, CDR1 is MGHRA and CDR2 is YSYEKL. Trimming took 0 bases from V and 12 from J, leaving 17 bases between them. CDR3 sequence (DNA): TGCGCCAGCAGCCAAGAAGGGACGGGACCTAGGGACACCTTC. The encoded protein is CASSQEGTGPRDTF.

A few counts support this clonotype. The genes are TRBV6-5 and TRBJ1-6; no clear D gene. CDR3 length equals 14 residues. The V end was cut by 2 bases, the J end by 9 bases, with 11 bases between. Germline V gene lookup returns CDR1 MNHEY and CDR2 SVGAGI. In nucleotides, the CDR3 is TGTGCCAGCAGTTACGACATAGAGGCTTCACCCCTCCACTTT. It specifies CASSYDIEASPLHF.